What follows are 13 T cell receptor beta chains derived from one specimen sequenced in a study of cytomegalovirus exposure and HLA in healthy donors. 13 Jbeta primers and 60 Vbeta primers were used for the PCR. Assay used: immunoSEQ multiplex PCR; TCRdb lists only in-frame clones, some missing. This sample has approximately 140,000 clones, with 78% found just once. The sequenced sample consisted of PBMCs. These receptors all stem from a male donor in good health and CMV-seronegative.

This clone appeared once. The chain combines TRBV27 with TRBJ2-3, with D perhaps matching TRBD1 (5 bases). Deletions cut 6 bases from V and 3 bases from J, with 10 bases between. The CDR3 consists of 13 residues. Germline V gene data show CDR1 as MNHEY and CDR2 as SMNVEV (reference sequence). The CDR3 DNA reads as TGTGCCAGCAGCTCCCCAGGGACAGATACGCAGTATTTT. Amino acids: CASSSPGTDTQYF.

The rearrangement links TRBV10-3 to TRBJ2-7; tentatively, D is TRBD1 (5 bases). The germline V gene has CDR1 ENHRY and CDR2 SYGVKD. This CDR3 is 14 amino acids long. V shed 4 bases and J shed 3 bases, with 13 bases lying between them. CDR3 region: CAISGRYQGYEQYF. CDR3 coding DNA: TGTGCCATCAGTGGACGGTATCAGGGCTACGAGCAGTACTTC.

Notes on this clone: The junction differs from germline at one of its ends, possibly a read error. The chain recombines TRBV5-1 with TRBJ2-7, with 7 bases lining up with TRBD1. The CDR3 is 15 residues long. The germline V gene encodes CDR1 SGHRS and CDR2 YFSETQ. The CDR3 DNA sequence: TGCCCCAGCAGCTTGATACCGGGTTCAGGGGGCGAGCAGTACTTC. Translation: CPSSLIPGSGGEQYF.

This chain links TRBV19 with TRBJ1-2; D might be TRBD1 (5 bases). The CDR3 is 12 residues long. Germline CDR1 and CDR2: LNHDA and SQIVND (reference sequence). V lost 10 bases to trimming and J lost 10 bases, with 19 bases between them. The CDR3 loop is CATKTDITFYTF. The CDR3 DNA sequence: TGTGCCACCAAGACAGATATCACATTCTACACCTTC.

This clone was seen only a few times. J is TRBJ2-6 and V is TRBV18, with D unresolved. The CDR3 is 16 amino acids. Germline CDR1 reads KGHSH; CDR2 reads LQKENI. The V and J ends lost 2 bases and 2 bases respectively, with 10 bases between them. In nucleotides, the CDR3 is TGTGCCAGCTCACCAACGGTTCCCACTGGGGCCAACGTCCTGACTTTC. It translates to CASSPTVPTGANVLTF.

This clone appeared a few times. V usage is TRBV5-6 and J usage is TRBJ1-2; tentatively, D is TRBD1 (5 bases). CDR1 and CDR2 (germline): SGHDT, YYEEEE. Trimming took off 8 bases at V and 0 bases at J, with 20 bases between the two ends. This CDR3 is built from 16 residues. In DNA, the CDR3 is TGTGCCAGTTCGTCTCAGGGAAGGGGTACTAACTATGGCTACACCTTC. Translating gives CASSSQGRGTNYGYTF.

V usage is TRBV6-5 and J usage is TRBJ1-6; D not certain. The CDR3 sequence is 15 residues long. V dropped 7 bases and J dropped 4 bases, with 14 bases sitting between them. Germline V gives CDR1 MNHEY, CDR2 SVGAGI. The chain's CDR3 is CASTLQMEYNSPLHF. The DNA for the CDR3 is TGTGCCAGCACCCTTCAAATGGAGTATAATTCACCCCTCCACTTT.

For this clone: A junction boundary mismatches the germline segment, possibly from a read error. This chain's CDR3 is CSSSYPGAGYEQYF. CDR3 nucleotide sequence: TGTTCCAGCAGCTACCCAGGGGCTGGCTACGAGCAGTACTTC. The chain combines TRBV7-9 with TRBJ2-7, with a possible D match to TRBD1 (6 bases). The germline V gene encodes CDR1 SEHNR and CDR2 FQNEAQ (reference sequence). This CDR3 has 14 residues.

This chain joins TRBV7-9 and TRBJ2-3, with D uncertain. Deletions cut 5 bases from V and 4 bases from J, with 16 bases between. Germline CDR1 and CDR2: SEHNR and FQNEAQ (reference sequence). This CDR3 comprises 15 residues. The CDR3 region is CASSRPSISADTQYF. CDR3 sequence (DNA): TGTGCCAGCAGCAGACCTAGTATCTCTGCAGATACGCAGTATTTT.

A single count supports this clone. As DNA, the CDR3 is TGTGCCAGCAGCTTAGTATCAGGACAGGGGGCCAATGAGCAGTTCTTC. This translates into CASSLVSGQGANEQFF. The chain links TRBV7-3 to TRBJ2-1, with TRBD1 matching over 11 bases. Germline V gene data show CDR1 as SGHTA and CDR2 as FQGTGA. With 2 bases clipped from V and 6 bases from J, the junction kept 6 bases outside the gene matches. The length of the CDR3 is 16 residues.

V usage is TRBV30 and J usage is TRBJ2-7, with D tentatively TRBD2 (5 bases). CDR1 and CDR2 from the germline V gene are GTSNPN and SVGIG (reference sequence). This CDR3 has 14 amino acids. V lost 4 bases and J lost 0, with 13 bases in between. CDR3 sequence (DNA): TGTGCCTGGACCAAGAGGGCGGGCTCCTACGAGCAGTACTTC. Translation: CAWTKRAGSYEQYF.

This chain links TRBV19 with TRBJ2-7; no definite D call. V was pared by 6 bases and J by 0 bases, with 15 bases between. CDR3 size: 15 residues. Germline CDR1 reads LNHDA; CDR2 reads SQIVND (reference sequence). DNA for the CDR3: TGTGCCAGTAGATCCGCTGGAGCTAGCTCCTACGAGCAGTACTTC. This sequence encodes CASRSAGASSYEQYF.

The chain links TRBV29-1 to TRBJ1-4; a possible D gene is TRBD1 (6 bases). The CDR3 is made up of 15 amino acids. The V gene lost 5 bases and the J gene lost 7 bases, with 20 bases spanning the gap. Germline assignment: CDR1 SQVTM and CDR2 ANQGSEA. The CDR3 bases are TGCAGCGTTAGCCAAACCACAGGGCCCGGTGAAAAACTGTTTTTT. Translating it yields CSVSQTTGPGEKLFF.